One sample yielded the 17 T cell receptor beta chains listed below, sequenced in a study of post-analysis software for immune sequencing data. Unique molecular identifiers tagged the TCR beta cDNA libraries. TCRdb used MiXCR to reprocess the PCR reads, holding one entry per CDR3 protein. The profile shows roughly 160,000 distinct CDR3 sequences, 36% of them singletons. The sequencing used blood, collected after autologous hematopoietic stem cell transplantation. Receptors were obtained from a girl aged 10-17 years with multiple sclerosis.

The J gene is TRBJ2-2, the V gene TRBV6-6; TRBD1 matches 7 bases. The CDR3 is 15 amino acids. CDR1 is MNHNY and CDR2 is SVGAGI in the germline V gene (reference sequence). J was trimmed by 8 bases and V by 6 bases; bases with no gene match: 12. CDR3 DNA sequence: TGTGCCAGCAGGCACGCGCTGACAGGGTTGGGGGAGCTGTTTTTT. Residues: CASRHALTGLGELFF.

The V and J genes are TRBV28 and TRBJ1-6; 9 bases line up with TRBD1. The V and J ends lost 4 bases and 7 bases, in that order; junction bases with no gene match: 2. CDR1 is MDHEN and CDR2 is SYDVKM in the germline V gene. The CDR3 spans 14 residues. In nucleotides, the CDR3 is TGTGCCAGCAGTTGGGACAGGGACAATTCACCCCTCCACTTT. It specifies CASSWDRDNSPLHF.

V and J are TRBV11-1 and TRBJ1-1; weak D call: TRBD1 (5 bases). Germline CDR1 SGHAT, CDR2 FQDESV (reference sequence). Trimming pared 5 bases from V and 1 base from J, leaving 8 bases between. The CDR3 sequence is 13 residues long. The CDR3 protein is CASSATGNTEAFF. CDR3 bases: TGTGCCAGCAGCGCCACAGGGAACACTGAAGCTTTCTTT.

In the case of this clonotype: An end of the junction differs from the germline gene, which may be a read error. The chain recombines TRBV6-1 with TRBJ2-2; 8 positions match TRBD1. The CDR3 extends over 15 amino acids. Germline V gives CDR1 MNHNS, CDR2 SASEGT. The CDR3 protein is CAGSSPQGADGELFF. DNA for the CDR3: TGTGCCGGCAGTTCCCCGCAGGGGGCGGACGGGGAGCTGTTTTTT.

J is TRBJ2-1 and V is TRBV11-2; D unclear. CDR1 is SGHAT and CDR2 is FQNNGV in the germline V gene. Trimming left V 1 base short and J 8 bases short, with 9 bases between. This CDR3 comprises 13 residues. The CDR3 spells CASSLVPTYEQFF. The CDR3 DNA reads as TGTGCCAGCAGCTTAGTCCCGACGTATGAGCAGTTCTTC. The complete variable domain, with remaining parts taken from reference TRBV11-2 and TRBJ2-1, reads EAGVAQSPRYKIIEKRQSVAFWCNPISGHATLYWYQQILGQGPKLLIQFQNNGVVDDSQLPKDRFSAERLKGVDSTLKIQPAKLEDSAVYLCASSLVPTYEQFFGPGTRLTVL.

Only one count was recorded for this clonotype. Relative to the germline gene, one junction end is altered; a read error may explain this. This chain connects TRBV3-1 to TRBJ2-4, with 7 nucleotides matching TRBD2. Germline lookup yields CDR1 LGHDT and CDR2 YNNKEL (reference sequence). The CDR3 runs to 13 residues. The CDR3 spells CANSLGTINIQYF. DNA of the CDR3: TGTGCCAACAGCCTCGGGACTATTAACATTCAGTACTTC.

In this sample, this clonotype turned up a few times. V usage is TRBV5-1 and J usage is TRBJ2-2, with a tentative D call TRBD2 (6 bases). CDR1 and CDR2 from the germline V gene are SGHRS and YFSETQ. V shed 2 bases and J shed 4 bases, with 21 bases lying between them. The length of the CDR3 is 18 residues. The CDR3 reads CASSLSPGRDRGTGELFF. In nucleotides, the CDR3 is TGCGCCAGCAGCTTATCCCCCGGGAGAGATCGCGGCACCGGGGAGCTGTTTTTT.

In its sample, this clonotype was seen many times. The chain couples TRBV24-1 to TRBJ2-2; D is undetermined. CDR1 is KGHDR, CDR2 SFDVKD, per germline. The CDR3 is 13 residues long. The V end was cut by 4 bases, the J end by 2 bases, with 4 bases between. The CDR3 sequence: CATSETNTGELFF. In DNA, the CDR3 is TGTGCCACCAGTGAGACTAACACCGGGGAGCTGTTTTTT.

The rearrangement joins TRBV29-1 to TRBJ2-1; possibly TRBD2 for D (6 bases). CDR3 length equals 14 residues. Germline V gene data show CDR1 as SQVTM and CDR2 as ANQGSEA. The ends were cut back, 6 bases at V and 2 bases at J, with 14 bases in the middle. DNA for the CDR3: TGCAGCGTGCCGGGACTCTGGGCCTACAATGAGCAGTTCTTC. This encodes CSVPGLWAYNEQFF.

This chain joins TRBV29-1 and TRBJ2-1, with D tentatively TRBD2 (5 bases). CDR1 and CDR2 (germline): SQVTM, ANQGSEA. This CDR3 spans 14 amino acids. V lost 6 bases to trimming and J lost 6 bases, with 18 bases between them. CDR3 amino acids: CSVEDFSPFNEQFF. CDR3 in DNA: TGCAGCGTGGAGGACTTTTCCCCCTTCAATGAGCAGTTCTTC.

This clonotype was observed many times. This CDR3 is CASSEGWGGDNEQFF. The CDR3 bases are TGCGCCAGCAGCGAGGGGTGGGGTGGAGACAATGAGCAGTTCTTC. The rearrangement joins TRBV5-1 to TRBJ2-1, with D possibly being TRBD1 or TRBD2 (5 bases each). Germline loops: CDR1 SGHRS, CDR2 YFSETQ. Trimming cost V 4 bases and J 5 bases, with 16 bases left between them. CDR3 length: 15 amino acids.

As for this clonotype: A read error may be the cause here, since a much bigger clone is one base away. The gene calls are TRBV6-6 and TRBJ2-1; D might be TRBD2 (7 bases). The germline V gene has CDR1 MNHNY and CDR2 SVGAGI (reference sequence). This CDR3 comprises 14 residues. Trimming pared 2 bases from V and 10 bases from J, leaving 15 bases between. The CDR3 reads CASSYPGGLYEQFF. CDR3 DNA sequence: TGTGCCAGCAGTTACCCGGGGGGCCTCTACGAGCAGTTCTTC.

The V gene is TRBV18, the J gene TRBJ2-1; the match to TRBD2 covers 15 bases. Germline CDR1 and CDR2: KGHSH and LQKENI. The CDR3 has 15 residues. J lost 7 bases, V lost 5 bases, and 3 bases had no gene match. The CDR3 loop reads CASSGTSGRKNEQFF. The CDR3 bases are TGTGCCAGCTCAGGGACTAGCGGGAGGAAGAATGAGCAGTTCTTC. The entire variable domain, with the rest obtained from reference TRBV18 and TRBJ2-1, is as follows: NAGVMQNPRHLVRRRGQEARLRCSPMKGHSHVYWYRQLPEEGLKFMVYLQKENIIDESGMPKERFSAEFPKEGPSILRIQQVVRGDSAAYFCASSGTSGRKNEQFFGPGTRLTVL.

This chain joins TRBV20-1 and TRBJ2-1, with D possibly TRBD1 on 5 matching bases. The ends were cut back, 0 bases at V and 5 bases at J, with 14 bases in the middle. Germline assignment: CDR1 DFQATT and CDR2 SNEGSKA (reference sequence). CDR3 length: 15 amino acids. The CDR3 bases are TGCAGTGCTAGAGATCGACAGAGACCTAACAATGAGCAGTTCTTC. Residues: CSARDRQRPNNEQFF.

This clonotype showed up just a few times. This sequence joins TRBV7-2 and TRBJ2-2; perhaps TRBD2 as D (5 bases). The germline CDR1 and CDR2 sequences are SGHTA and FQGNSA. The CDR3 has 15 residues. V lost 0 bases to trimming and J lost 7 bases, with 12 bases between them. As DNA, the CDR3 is TGTGCCAGCAGCTTAGCGGCCGGGGTCGGCGGGGAGCTGTTTTTT. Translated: CASSLAAGVGGELFF. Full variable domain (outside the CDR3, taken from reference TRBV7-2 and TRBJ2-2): GAGVSQSPSNKVTEKGKDVELRCDPISGHTALYWYRQSLGQGLEFLIYFQGNSAPDKSGLPSDRFSAERTGGSVSTLTIQRTQQEDSAVYLCASSLAAGVGGELFFGEGSRLTVL.

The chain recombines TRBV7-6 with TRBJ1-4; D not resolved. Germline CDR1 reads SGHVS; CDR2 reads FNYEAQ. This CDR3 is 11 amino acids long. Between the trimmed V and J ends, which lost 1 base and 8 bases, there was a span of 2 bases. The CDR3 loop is CASSLVEKLFF. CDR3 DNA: TGTGCCAGCAGCTTAGTGGAAAAACTGTTTTTT.

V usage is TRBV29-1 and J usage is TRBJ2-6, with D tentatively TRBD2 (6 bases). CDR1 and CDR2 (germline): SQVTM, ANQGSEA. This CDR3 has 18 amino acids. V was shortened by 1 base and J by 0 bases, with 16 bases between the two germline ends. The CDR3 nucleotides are TGCAGCGTTGAAGTATGGAGGGGCTCGAGCTCTGGGGCCAACGTCCTGACTTTC. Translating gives CSVEVWRGSSSGANVLTF.